The 26 T cell receptor beta chains in this list originate from one sample, sequenced in a study of cytomegalovirus exposure and HLA in healthy donors. A multiplex PCR was run with 60 Vbeta primers and 13 Jbeta primers. The data were produced by immunoSEQ multiplex PCR, yet TCRdb's version contains in-frame clones alone and is incomplete. The sample has around 100,000 clones, approximately 66% seen once. Sequencing was carried out using PBMCs. These receptors all come from a woman aged 50 to 60 in good health and CMV-seronegative.

The J gene is TRBJ2-1, the V gene TRBV5-4, with TRBD2 identical over 11 bases. Trimming removed 4 bases from V and 0 bases from J; junction bases left unmatched: 3. Germline V gives CDR1 SGHNT, CDR2 YYREEE (reference sequence). The CDR3 consists of 16 residues. CDR3 residues: CASSGTSGSSYNEQFF. The CDR3 coding sequence is TGTGCCAGCAGCGGGACTAGCGGTAGCTCCTACAATGAGCAGTTCTTC.

V and J are TRBV7-8 and TRBJ2-3; perhaps TRBD2 as D (6 bases). CDR3 size: 16 residues. V lost 1 base to trimming and J lost 2 bases, with 13 bases between them. Germline CDR1 SGHVS, CDR2 FQNEAQ. CDR3: CASSLGLGRYTDTQYF. The CDR3 DNA reads as TGTGCCAGCAGCTTAGGCCTTGGGAGGTACACAGATACGCAGTATTTT. The full variable domain, its missing parts supplied by reference TRBV7-8 and TRBJ2-3, is GAGVSQSPRYKVAKRGQDVALRCDPISGHVSLFWYQQALGQGPEFLTYFQNEAQLDKSGLPSDRFFAERPEGSVSTLKIQRTQQEDSAVYLCASSLGLGRYTDTQYFGPGTRLTVL.

The DNA for the CDR3 is TGTGCCAGCAGCTTAGGACCAGGGGTCTCCCAAGAGACCCAGTACTTC. It translates to CASSLGPGVSQETQYF. V gene TRBV7-6 combines with J gene TRBJ2-5; weak D call: TRBD1 (6 bases). CDR3 size: 16 residues. V was trimmed by 1 base and J by 1 base, leaving 13 bases between them. Germline-derived CDR1 and CDR2 are SGHVS and FNYEAQ. Full variable domain (outside the CDR3, taken from reference TRBV7-6 and TRBJ2-5): GAGVSQSPRYKVTKRGQDVALRCDPISGHVSLYWYRQALGQGPEFLTYFNYEAQQDKSGLPNDRFSAERPEGSISTLTIQRTEQRDSAMYRCASSLGPGVSQETQYFGPGTRLLVL.

This clone was recorded a few times. This rearrangement joins TRBV7-3 to TRBJ2-6; D gene unclear. In germline, CDR1 is SGHTA, CDR2 FQGTGA. The length of the CDR3 is 15 residues. V lost 5 bases, J lost 2 bases, and 10 bases lay in between. The CDR3 loop reads CASSTSRAGANVLTF. The CDR3 DNA reads TGTGCCAGCAGCACCTCTAGAGCTGGGGCCAACGTCCTGACTTTC.

J is TRBJ2-7 and V is TRBV28; D not resolved. Germline assignment: CDR1 MDHEN and CDR2 SYDVKM. This CDR3 comprises 12 residues. V lost 5 bases and J 3 bases, leaving 8 bases between the germline ends. CDR3 DNA sequence: TGTGCCAGCAGTGAAGGAGTCTACGAGCAGTACTTC. Residues: CASSEGVYEQYF. Based on the CDR3 plus reference TRBV28 and TRBJ2-7, the full variable domain is DVKVTQSSRYLVKRTGEKVFLECVQDMDHENMFWYRQDPGLGLRLIYFSYDVKMKEKGDIPEGYSVSREKKERFSLILESASTNQTSMYLCASSEGVYEQYFGPGTRLTVT.

The CDR3 sequence is CASSVGEVTNEKLFF. The CDR3 nucleotides are TGTGCCAGCAGTGTTGGGGAGGTCACTAATGAAAAACTGTTTTTT. The chain carries TRBV2 and TRBJ1-4; no firm D call. The germline V gene encodes CDR1 SNHLY and CDR2 FYNNEI. This CDR3 has 15 amino acids. V was shortened by 4 bases and J by 2 bases, with 11 bases between the two germline ends.

The chain recombines TRBV28 with TRBJ2-1, with D maybe TRBD2 (5 bases). The CDR3 covers 14 residues. Germline assignment: CDR1 MDHEN and CDR2 SYDVKM. V was clipped by 6 bases and J by 8 bases, with 17 bases between them. The CDR3 DNA is TGTGCCAGCAGGCCCGGACTTTCGGGCGATGAGCAGTTCTTC. Translation: CASRPGLSGDEQFF.

This clone has a single count. The chain has TRBV5-1 and TRBJ2-3; 9 positions agree with TRBD1. The CDR3 runs to 15 residues. The germline CDR1 and CDR2 sequences are SGHRS and YFSETQ. V gave up 4 bases and J gave up 6 bases; unmatched junction bases: 9. The CDR3 here is CASSRTGDRSDTQYF. The CDR3 bases are TGCGCCAGCAGCCGGACAGGGGATAGGTCGGATACGCAGTATTTT.

This chain connects TRBV10-3 to TRBJ2-5, with 7 bases identical to TRBD1. Germline loops: CDR1 ENHRY, CDR2 SYGVKD. The CDR3 extends over 14 amino acids. The V gene end was trimmed by 6 bases and the J gene end by 3 bases; junction bases not matched to a gene: 7. The CDR3 is CAIRPTTGEETQYF. The CDR3 DNA reads as TGTGCCATCAGGCCAACTACAGGGGAAGAGACCCAGTACTTC.

The rearrangement joins TRBV7-2 to TRBJ2-7; 7 bases line up with TRBD1. Per the germline V gene, CDR1 is SGHTA and CDR2 is FQGNSA. The CDR3 is 15 amino acids. Trimming removed 5 bases from V and 3 bases from J; junction bases left unmatched: 10. This CDR3 is CASSPIHRGNYEQYF. For the CDR3, the DNA is TGTGCCAGCAGCCCGATTCACAGGGGAAACTACGAGCAGTACTTC. Drawing the rest from reference TRBV7-2 and TRBJ2-7, the complete variable domain is GAGVSQSPSNKVTEKGKDVELRCDPISGHTALYWYRQSLGQGLEFLIYFQGNSAPDKSGLPSDRFSAERTGGSVSTLTIQRTQQEDSAVYLCASSPIHRGNYEQYFGPGTRLTVT.

Here the CDR3 reads CASSAGDRDYGYTF. The DNA of the CDR3 is TGTGCCAGTAGTGCCGGCGACAGGGATTATGGCTACACCTTC. The V call is TRBV19, the J call TRBJ1-2; 7 bases fit TRBD1. This CDR3 comprises 14 residues. Germline trimming cut 5 bases from V and 5 bases from J; bases unmatched to any gene: 8. Germline-derived CDR1 and CDR2 are LNHDA and SQIVND (reference sequence).

This clone has just one count. The gene calls are TRBV28 and TRBJ2-6; perhaps TRBD1 as D (5 bases). CDR3 length: 15 residues. V was cut by 8 bases and J by 0 bases, with 11 bases left in between. Germline CDR1 reads MDHEN; CDR2 reads SYDVKM. This CDR3 is CASDSIYSGANVLTF. The CDR3 DNA reads as TGTGCCAGCGACAGTATCTACTCTGGGGCCAACGTCCTGACTTTC.

This clone appeared a single time. The chain links TRBV5-6 to TRBJ2-5, with a weak D call TRBD2 (6 bases). Per the germline V gene, CDR1 is SGHDT and CDR2 is YYEEEE. Between the trimmed V and J ends, which lost 0 bases and 3 bases, there was a span of 15 bases. CDR3 length: 16 amino acids. DNA for the CDR3: TGTGCCAGCAGCTTGGAACTAGCCCGGAGTGAAGAGACCCAGTACTTC. Translated: CASSLELARSEETQYF.

The chain links TRBV10-3 to TRBJ1-3; 8 positions agree with TRBD1. The germline V gene encodes CDR1 ENHRY and CDR2 SYGVKD. The CDR3 spans 17 residues. Trimming took 5 bases from V and 1 from J; bases not matched to a gene: 10. The CDR3 spells CAISWGQGARSGNTIYF. The CDR3, as DNA: TGTGCCATCAGTTGGGGTCAGGGGGCGCGATCTGGAAACACCATATATTTT.

CDR3 coding DNA: TGTGCCAGCAGAGGGACAGGGGGCCATCAGCCCCAGCATTTT. Translated, it gives CASRGTGGHQPQHF. This sequence joins TRBV7-8 and TRBJ1-5, with 12 nucleotides matching TRBD1. The CDR3 is 14 residues long. Per the germline V gene, CDR1 is SGHVS and CDR2 is FQNEAQ. V trimming: 6 bases; J trimming: 5 bases; junction bases outside the gene matches: 2.

The gene calls are TRBV11-3 and TRBJ1-2; 7 bases match TRBD1. V lost 4 bases to trimming and J lost 3 bases; unmatched junction nucleotides: 2. Germline assignment: CDR1 SGHNT and CDR2 YENEEA. The CDR3 totals 13 residues. The CDR3, as DNA: TGTGCCAGCAGCTCCAGGGGGGACTATGGCTACACCTTC. Its translation is CASSSRGDYGYTF.

Here the CDR3 reads CAISESWGTSTDTQYF. The CDR3 DNA reads as TGTGCCATCAGTGAGTCATGGGGGACTAGCACAGATACGCAGTATTTT. The chain recombines TRBV10-3 with TRBJ2-3, with D tentatively TRBD2 (6 bases). This CDR3 has 16 residues. The V gene's germline CDR1 is ENHRY and CDR2 SYGVKD. Trimming stripped 0 bases from V and 0 bases from J, with 10 bases between.

The CDR3 is CASSLPSHPRGPRYYGYTF. CDR3 nucleotide sequence: TGTGCCAGCAGTTTACCATCTCACCCAAGGGGGCCAAGGTACTATGGCTACACCTTC. The chain combines TRBV27 with TRBJ1-2, with 7 nucleotides matching TRBD1. The J segment lost 3 bases and the V segment lost 2 bases, leaving 18 bases of the junction unmatched. The germline gives CDR1 MNHEY, CDR2 SMNVEV (reference sequence). This CDR3 contains 19 residues.

The rearrangement links TRBV6-4 to TRBJ2-3; 10 bases are shared with TRBD2. Germline-derived CDR1 and CDR2 are MRHNA and SNTAGT. V shed 3 bases and J 2 bases; nucleotides not matched to a gene: 5. This CDR3 contains 16 residues. The CDR3 reads CASSEASGGPTDTQYF. CDR3 coding DNA: TGTGCCAGCAGTGAGGCTAGCGGGGGACCCACAGATACGCAGTATTTT.

V and J are TRBV10-1 and TRBJ1-2; maybe TRBD1 (5 bases). This CDR3 has 15 residues. Germline values: CDR1 WNHNN, CDR2 SYGVQD (reference sequence). Trimming stripped 3 bases from V and 6 bases from J, with 17 bases between. The CDR3 sequence is CASSDEHGGLDGYTF. The CDR3 DNA reads as TGCGCCAGCAGTGACGAACACGGGGGTTTAGATGGCTACACCTTC.

The chain combines TRBV5-1 with TRBJ2-2; D is uncertain. Germline V CDR1 and CDR2: SGHRS, YFSETQ. V was shortened by 2 bases and J by 1 base, with 6 bases between the two germline ends. This CDR3 has 14 amino acids. The CDR3 here is CASSFTENTGELFF. CDR3 nucleotide sequence: TGCGCCAGCAGCTTTACAGAGAACACCGGGGAGCTGTTTTTT.

V gene TRBV4-1 combines with J gene TRBJ2-5; no reliable D call. V shed 1 base and J shed 5 bases, with 17 bases lying between them. Per the germline V gene, CDR1 is MGHRA and CDR2 is YSYEKL. The CDR3 sequence is 16 residues long. DNA for the CDR3: TGCGCCAGCAGCCAAGCATCGCAGGCTGCACGGGAGACCCAGTACTTC. It yields the protein CASSQASQAARETQYF.

The V and J genes are TRBV6-4 and TRBJ2-7, with D possibly matching TRBD1 (5 bases). Trimming removed 4 bases at V and 2 bases at J, with 15 bases between. Germline V lookup: CDR1 MRHNA, CDR2 SNTAGT. The CDR3 extends over 15 amino acids. The CDR3 reads CASSVGPTATYEQYF. DNA of the CDR3: TGTGCCAGCAGTGTGGGCCCGACAGCGACCTACGAGCAGTACTTC.

The CDR3 DNA sequence: TGTGCCAGCAGCTTATCCGGCGGGAGCACAGATACGCAGTATTTT. Its translation is CASSLSGGSTDTQYF. The chain is built from TRBV7-6 and TRBJ2-3, with D possibly matching TRBD2 (5 bases). V gave up 2 bases and J gave up 0 bases, with 9 bases separating them. This CDR3 region has 15 residues. Germline values: CDR1 SGHVS, CDR2 FNYEAQ.

The chain couples TRBV2 to TRBJ2-1; a possible D gene is TRBD2 (7 bases). CDR3 length equals 14 residues. The V gene lost 4 bases and the J gene lost 7 bases, with 14 bases spanning the gap. The germline CDR1 and CDR2 sequences are SNHLY and FYNNEI. The CDR3 is CASSVGGGPNEQFF. The DNA for the CDR3 is TGTGCCAGCAGTGTGGGAGGGGGACCTAATGAGCAGTTCTTC.

This CDR3 is CASSPTGTPYTEAFF. CDR3 nucleotide sequence: TGTGCCAGCAGCCCGACCGGGACACCTTACACTGAAGCTTTCTTT. This chain uses TRBV6-6 with TRBJ1-1, with D maybe TRBD1 (6 bases). The CDR3 has 15 residues. Germline lookup yields CDR1 MNHNY and CDR2 SVGAGI (reference sequence). Trimming took off 6 bases at V and 3 bases at J, with 17 bases between the two ends.